Here is one T cell receptor beta chain with its context. These data come from a study of blood T cell repertoires in COVID-19. At the level of the study: In each case, the material was cDNA or gDNA derived from T cells, B-cell-depleted T cells, or PBMCs.

Trimming at V came to 3 bases and at J to 0 bases, leaving 5 bases not matched to a gene. The CDR3 totals 16 residues. The V gene's germline CDR1 is LNHNV and CDR2 YYDKDF (reference sequence). Original processing methods: Estimation of nucleated cell counts was performed using reference gene primer amplification. Only in-frame clones appear in the TCRdb table, and some are missing; sequencing was by immunoSEQ multiplex PCR. The V and J calls and clone size come from that table; D and trimming were worked out from the DNA. The profile shows 140,000 to 150,000 clones, 88% of them singletons. This TCR came from a human donor in a cohort sampled during active COVID-19. J is TRBJ1-1 and V is TRBV15; 9 positions agree with TRBD1. The specimen was peripheral blood. The CDR3 loop is CATSRDRGRVNTEAFF. Here the CDR3 DNA reads TGTGCCACCAGCAGGGACAGGGGTAGGGTGAACACTGAAGCTTTCTTT.